The source of this T cell receptor (beta chain) is a study of cytomegalovirus exposure and HLA in healthy donors. Overall study context: The 110 million or so unique TCR beta sequences, from about 179 million T cells, were found by an earlier analysis. Study conclusions and caveats: Sequencing probably produced one cluster of sequence variants that were highly shared.

Each donor was healthy, and each was a bone marrow donor. In the PCR, 60 Vbeta and 13 Jbeta primers were used. The method was immunoSEQ multiplex PCR; TCRdb's version includes in-frame clones alone and lacks a portion of them. This sample has approximately 130,000 clones, with about three quarters found just once. In regard to this clone: Antigen unknown.

The origin of this receptor is an older woman in good health and CMV-seropositive. Source material: PBMCs.

In DNA, the CDR3 is TGTGCCAGCTCCCCCCAGGGAGGGGTTGGAGAAAAACTGTTTTTT. Translating it yields CASSPQGGVGEKLFF. The chain combines TRBV6-4 with TRBJ1-4; possibly TRBD1 for D (5 bases). V was clipped by 8 bases and J by 8 bases, with 21 bases between them. Germline V gives CDR1 MRHNA, CDR2 SNTAGT. The CDR3 covers 15 residues.